The source of this TCR beta chain is a study of shared clonotypes between healthy human individuals. Study-wide results and caveats: Non-shared clonotypes were found to have lower generation probabilities than the clonotypes that were shared by all four of the sorted-subset donors. Rarefaction indicated that sorted-subset sequencing remained incomplete although depth was large.

CD45RA-negative memory and CD45RA+ naive subsets were split from the CD4+ cells. With regard to this clone: The antigen remains unidentified.

TCRdb keeps only in-frame clones here, not all; method: immunoSEQ multiplex PCR. The table has 900,000 to 1,200,000 clones, approximately 80% seen once. The germline CDR1 and CDR2 sequences are MNHEY and SMNVEV (reference sequence). The CDR3 is made up of 14 amino acids. Trimming at V came to 6 bases and at J to 3 bases, leaving 5 bases not matched to a gene. The sequenced material came from memory CD4+ T cells from PBMCs. The subset was: CD45RA-negative fraction. The TCR originated in a man aged 18 to 29 in good health. Some clones in this sample may be carry-over from other donors' samples. The genes are TRBV27 and TRBJ2-5; TRBD2 matches at 9 bases. The CDR3 region has the DNA TGTGCCAGCAGAATTAGCGGGAGTAAAGAGACCCAGTACTTC. This encodes CASRISGSKETQYF.